One and the same sample provided the 5 T cell receptor beta chains below, sequenced in a study of long-term antiretroviral therapy in people with HIV. Survey-level resolution applied to immunoSEQ assay v3.0. This table comes from immunoSEQ multiplex PCR, and its TCRdb copy is limited to in-frame clones, with some not included. The sample includes roughly 15,000 clones, about 80% of them seen just once. Here the sequenced sample was unsorted PBMCs, taken 3.2 years before starting antiretroviral therapy. The receptors were sampled from a man aged 35-49 years with HIV.

The V gene is TRBV5-6, the J gene TRBJ1-2; D gene ambiguous. Trimming shortened V by 3 bases and J by 3 bases, and 6 bases separated the two germline ends. This CDR3 spans 12 amino acids. The germline gives CDR1 SGHDT, CDR2 YYEEEE. The CDR3 DNA follows: TGTGCCAGCAGCTCTTCGGACTATGGCTACACCTTC. Translation: CASSSSDYGYTF.

V is TRBV18 and J is TRBJ2-7, with TRBD1 as a possible D gene (5 bases). Trimming took 2 bases from V and 5 from J, leaving 16 bases between them. Germline V CDR1 and CDR2: KGHSH, LQKENI. This CDR3 has 15 amino acids. The CDR3 protein is CASSPSLGARDEQYF. The CDR3 DNA follows: TGTGCCAGCTCACCAAGTCTTGGGGCAAGGGACGAGCAGTACTTC.

The rearrangement joins TRBV5-4 to TRBJ2-7; TRBD2 is a possible D gene (7 bases). Germline V gene data show CDR1 as SGHNT and CDR2 as YYREEE (reference sequence). The CDR3 has 13 residues. V gave up 2 bases and J gave up 5 bases, with 11 bases separating them. Here the CDR3 reads CASSFRGAHEQYF. In nucleotides, the CDR3 is TGTGCCAGCAGCTTTCGGGGGGCCCACGAGCAGTACTTC.

The V call is TRBV5-4, the J call TRBJ2-3; weak D call: TRBD1 (6 bases). CDR3 length: 15 residues. The V gene lost 0 bases and the J gene lost 2 bases, with 10 bases spanning the gap. Per germline, CDR1 SGHNT and CDR2 YYREEE (reference sequence). The chain's CDR3 is CASSLGQDITDTQYF. CDR3 nucleotides: TGTGCCAGCAGCTTGGGACAGGATATCACAGATACGCAGTATTTT.

The chain joins TRBV7-2 to TRBJ2-7, with D possibly being TRBD2 (5 bases). Germline V lookup: CDR1 SGHTA, CDR2 FQGNSA. The V end was cut by 3 bases, the J end by 2 bases, with 8 bases between. This CDR3 contains 13 residues. Written as DNA, the CDR3 is TGTGCCAGCAGCTTGGCCGGGACCTACGAGCAGTACTTC. Its protein product is CASSLAGTYEQYF.